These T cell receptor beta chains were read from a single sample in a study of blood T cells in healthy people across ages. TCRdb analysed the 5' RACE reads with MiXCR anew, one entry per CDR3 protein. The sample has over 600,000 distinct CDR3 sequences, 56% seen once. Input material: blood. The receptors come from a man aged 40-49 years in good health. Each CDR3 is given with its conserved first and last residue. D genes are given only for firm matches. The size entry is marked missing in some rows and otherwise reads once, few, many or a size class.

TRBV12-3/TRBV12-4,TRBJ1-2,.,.,CASRDNGYTF,TGTGCCAGCAGAGACAATGGCTACACCTTC
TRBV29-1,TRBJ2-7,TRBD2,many,CSAAQGGLAGGEQYF,TGCAGCGCCGCCCAGGGGGGACTAGCGGGAGGCGAGCAGTACTTC
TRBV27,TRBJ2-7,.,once,CASSEAPRRNEQYF,TGTGCCAGCAGCGAGGCCCCGAGACGGAATGAGCAGTACTTC
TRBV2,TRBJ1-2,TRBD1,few,CASKGQGFDYGYTF,TGTGCCAGCAAGGGACAGGGGTTTGACTATGGCTACACCTTC
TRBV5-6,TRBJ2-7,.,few,CASSLVLSYEQYF,TGTGCCAGCAGCTTGGTCCTCTCTTACGAGCAGTACTTC
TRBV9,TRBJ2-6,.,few,CASSARGSGANVLTF,TGTGCCAGCAGCGCCAGGGGATCTGGGGCCAACGTCCTGACTTTC
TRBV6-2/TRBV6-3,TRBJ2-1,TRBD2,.,CASRPGTSGNYEQFF,TGTGCCAGCAGACCCGGGACTAGCGGGAACTATGAGCAGTTCTTC
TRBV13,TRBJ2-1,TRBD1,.,CASSSRDRANEQFF,TGTGCCAGCAGCTCCCGGGACAGGGCCAATGAGCAGTTCTTC
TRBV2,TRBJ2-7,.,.,CARKMHEQYF,TGTGCCAGAAAGATGCACGAGCAGTACTTC
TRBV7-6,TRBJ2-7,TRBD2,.,CASSLEASGTYEQYF,TGTGCCAGCAGCTTAGAGGCTAGCGGGACGTACGAGCAGTACTTC